The following is a T cell receptor beta chain sequence with its context. Its cognate antigen is unknown. TCRdb's copy holds only in-frame clones and misses some; the assay was immunoSEQ multiplex PCR. This table holds over 110,000 clones, 84% found once. The sample comes from a study of cytomegalovirus exposure and HLA in healthy donors. Whole-study results and caveats: The study flagged approximately 180 TCR beta chains as cytomegalovirus-associated. Both high specificity and high sensitivity reportedly marked the classifier's diagnosis of cytomegalovirus status.

The sequence was collected from a woman aged 25-40 years in good health and CMV-seronegative. The sequencing sample was made of PBMCs.

This CDR3 reads CASMLMMYTGGFPEAFF. CDR3 bases: TGTGCCAGCATGCTGATGATGTATACAGGGGGCTTCCCTGAAGCTTTCTTT. The gene calls are TRBV2 and TRBJ1-1; TRBD1 matches at 9 bases. Unmatched junction bases numbered 18, after V lost 7 bases and J lost 6 bases. Germline V lookup: CDR1 SNHLY, CDR2 FYNNEI. The CDR3 runs 17 residues.